This entry concerns a single T cell receptor beta chain. The antigen is not known. Primers for the PCR totalled 60 Vbeta and 13 Jbeta. Original processing notes: An analysis performed later counted about 80 million unique TCR beta chains (approximately 12 million of them shared). The protocol was immunoSEQ multiplex PCR, while the TCRdb copy is restricted to in-frame clones and leaves out a portion. V and J calls and clone size are as listed in that table; D and trimming were resolved from the DNA. The data contain roughly 150,000 clones, around 73% of them singletons. This specimen comes from a study of cytomegalovirus exposure and HLA in healthy donors. Each donor's status was that of a healthy bone marrow donor. Germline CDR1 and CDR2: SQVTM and ANQGSEA. There are 13 residues in the CDR3. After removal of 7 bases from V and 12 bases from J, the junction contained 13 bases not matched to a gene. Study findings and constraints: Across donors, sequencing depth was assumed by presence/absence analyses to be roughly uniform. Excluded were some V segments that proved indistinguishable, including TRBV6-2 and TRBV6-3.

Material for sequencing was PBMCs. The TCR sequence derives from a woman younger than 35 in good health and CMV-seropositive. The chain has TRBV29-1 and TRBJ2-1; 9 bases agree with TRBD1. The CDR3 reads CSADSGTGSVQFF. The CDR3 DNA follows: TGCAGCGCCGATTCCGGGACAGGGTCCGTGCAGTTCTTC.